Presented here are 28 T cell receptor beta chains from one specimen sequenced in a study of T-cell memory formation after mild COVID-19. TCRdb re-analysed the 5' RACE reads in MiXCR, keeping a single row per CDR3 protein. The table shows 25,000 to 35,000 distinct CDR3 sequences, with 9% to 15% occurring only once. Sequenced sample: PBMCs or a T cell subset sorted from them (not recorded which). Every receptor here comes from an adult woman who had mild COVID-19 (a few samples of this study predate the infection). Cell type and time point are not known.

This clonotype was counted many times. The chain links TRBV11-3 to TRBJ1-1, with D perhaps matching TRBD1 (5 bases). The CDR3 loop spans 13 amino acids. Germline CDR1 reads SGHNT; CDR2 reads YENEEA. With 6 bases removed from V and 6 bases from J, the gap between germline ends came to 14 bases. Written as DNA, the CDR3 is TGTGCCAGCAGGCCCGGGGGGTACTCTGAAGCTTTCTTT. This codes for CASRPGGYSEAFF.

There are many counts of this clonotype. The rearrangement links TRBV27 to TRBJ2-5; D gene uncertain. V was cut by 9 bases and J by 7 bases, with 15 bases left in between. The CDR3 is 12 residues long. Per the germline V gene, CDR1 is MNHEY and CDR2 is SMNVEV (reference sequence). The CDR3 DNA reads TGTGCCAGTTCCCAATGGGGTGGGACCCAGTACTTC. Encoded protein: CASSQWGGTQYF.

In this sample, this clonotype turned up a few times. The chain uses TRBV20-1 and TRBJ1-5, with D possibly being TRBD1 (6 bases). Per the germline V gene, CDR1 is DFQATT and CDR2 is SNEGSKA (reference sequence). This CDR3 spans 16 amino acids. Trimming cost V 1 base and J 0 bases, with 13 bases left between them. As DNA, the CDR3 is TGCAGTGCTAGAGCAGCGGGACACTATAGCAATCAGCCCCAGCATTTT. Its translation is CSARAAGHYSNQPQHF.

This clonotype was picked up many times. The V and J genes are TRBV12-3 or TRBV12-4 and TRBJ2-1; possibly TRBD2 for D (5 bases). The CDR3 sequence is 15 residues long. Trimming stripped 6 bases from V and 6 bases from J, with 18 bases between. The CDR3 is CASSPTSAGVNEQFF. In nucleotides, the CDR3 is TGTGCCAGCAGCCCGACCAGCGCCGGGGTCAATGAGCAGTTCTTC.

This clonotype was counted at least ten times. V usage is TRBV5-1 and J usage is TRBJ2-5, with 7 bases matching TRBD1. The CDR3 is 14 residues long. Germline V CDR1 and CDR2: SGHRS, YFSETQ. J lost 2 bases, V lost 4 bases, and 5 bases had no gene match. CDR3 DNA sequence: TGCGCCAGCAGCCCGGGACAGCCGCAAGAGACCCAGTACTTC. This translates into CASSPGQPQETQYF. Supplemented by reference TRBV5-1 and TRBJ2-5, the full variable domain reads KAGVTQTPRYLIKTRGQQVTLSCSPISGHRSVSWYQQTPGQGLQFLFEYFSETQRNKGNFPGRFSGRQFSNSRSEMNVSTLELGDSALYLCASSPGQPQETQYFGPGTRLLVL.

This clonotype was seen a handful of times. This rearrangement joins TRBV5-4 to TRBJ2-1, with TRBD1 matching over 9 bases. The length of the CDR3 is 18 residues. Trimming cost V 1 base and J 5 bases; bases outside gene matches: 13. CDR1 and CDR2 (germline): SGHNT, YYREEE (reference sequence). CDR3 coding DNA: TGTGCCAGCAGCTTGTCCACTCTCGGGACAGGGAGCCACAATGAGCAGTTCTTC. It specifies CASSLSTLGTGSHNEQFF.

This clonotype was recorded many times. The rearrangement links TRBV9 to TRBJ2-5; 13 nucleotides match TRBD2. The length of the CDR3 is 16 residues. Trimming at V came to 2 bases and at J to 5 bases, leaving 6 bases not matched to a gene. CDR1 SGDLS and CDR2 YYNGEE come from the germline V gene. CDR3 in DNA: TGTGCCAGCAGCGTCACTAGCGGGGGGGCCTTTGAGACCCAGTACTTC. This codes for CASSVTSGGAFETQYF.

This clonotype was seen ten or more times. V is TRBV10-3 and J is TRBJ1-2, with 9 positions matching TRBD1. Germline CDR1 reads ENHRY; CDR2 reads SYGVKD. J lost 7 bases, V lost 0 bases, and 9 bases had no gene match. This CDR3 has 16 residues. The CDR3 nucleotides are TGTGCCATCAGTGAGTCCGATCCGGGACAGGGTAGTGGCTACACCTTC. This sequence encodes CAISESDPGQGSGYTF.

This clonotype was observed many times. The chain is built from TRBV12-2 and TRBJ2-3; the D call TRBD2 from the table was never checked on the DNA. TRBV12-2 is termed a pseudogene. This CDR3 is 15 amino acids long. The chain's CDR3 is CASRLTSVSTDTQYF. CDR3 DNA: TGTGCAAGTCGCTTGACTAGCGTGAGCACAGATACGCAGTATTTT.

This clonotype is labeled medium-sized (0.01 to 0.1%). The V gene is TRBV4-3, the J gene TRBJ2-1; 12 bases are shared with TRBD2. V lost 0 bases to trimming and J lost 14 bases; unmatched junction nucleotides: 5. The CDR3 is 14 residues long. CDR1 LGHNA and CDR2 YSLEER come from the germline V gene. The CDR3 is CASSQDQTSGSKFF. CDR3 in DNA: TGCGCCAGCAGCCAAGATCAGACTAGCGGGAGTAAGTTCTTC.

This clonotype was recorded at least ten times. The chain employs TRBV7-6 and TRBJ2-2, with D tentatively TRBD2 (5 bases). The CDR3 is made up of 13 amino acids. Trimming cost V 5 bases and J 6 bases, with 10 bases left between them. In germline, CDR1 is SGHVS, CDR2 FNYEAQ. The CDR3 DNA reads TGTGCCAGCAGCCCCCTCGGGGCCGGGGAGCTGTTTTTT. The encoded protein is CASSPLGAGELFF.

This clonotype was detected ten times or more. The chain couples TRBV7-3 to TRBJ2-5; 8 nucleotides agree with TRBD1. This CDR3 has 13 residues. Germline CDR1 is SGHTA and CDR2 is FQGTGA. The ends lost 10 bases at V and 4 bases at J; junction bases unmatched: 8. CDR3 protein: CATGQGMGETQYF. CDR3 DNA sequence: TGTGCCACCGGACAGGGTATGGGAGAGACCCAGTACTTC.

This clonotype qualifies as medium-sized. This CDR3 is CASSYGRNTEAFF. DNA for the CDR3: TGTGCCAGCAGTTACGGTAGGAACACTGAAGCTTTCTTT. V is TRBV6-5 and J is TRBJ1-1; D is undetermined. Per germline, CDR1 MNHEY and CDR2 SVGAGI. Trimming removed 2 bases from V and 1 base from J, with 5 bases in between. This CDR3 has 13 residues.

This chain connects TRBV7-7 to TRBJ2-7; no firm D call. The CDR3 has 12 amino acids. Germline CDR1 SSHAT, CDR2 FNYEAQ (reference sequence). The CDR3 sequence: CASLPSSYEQYV. CDR3 sequence (DNA): TGTGCTAGCCTCCCTAGCTCCTACGAGCAGTACGTC.

This clonotype has ten or more counts. The V call is TRBV4-1, the J call TRBJ1-1; 7 bases line up with TRBD1. This CDR3 comprises 15 residues. The J segment lost 5 bases and the V segment lost 3 bases, leaving 9 bases of the junction unmatched. The germline gives CDR1 MGHRA, CDR2 YSYEKL. The chain's CDR3 is CASSQRDSDWTEAFF. The DNA for the CDR3 is TGCGCCAGCAGCCAGAGGGACAGCGATTGGACTGAAGCTTTCTTT.

This clonotype is termed medium-sized. This chain links TRBV6-4 with TRBJ1-1; D is uncertain. CDR3 size: 13 residues. Trimming took off 2 bases at V and 1 base at J, with 5 bases between the two ends. Per the germline V gene, CDR1 is MRHNA and CDR2 is SNTAGT. The CDR3 DNA follows: TGTGCCAGCAGTGACGGGGAGAACACTGAAGCTTTCTTT. Encoded protein: CASSDGENTEAFF.

Ten or more counts support this clonotype. Here the CDR3 DNA reads TGTGCCAGCTCCCGTGGACTAGCGGGATCTTACGAGCAGTACTTC. Amino acid sequence: CASSRGLAGSYEQYF. The chain is built from TRBV6-5 and TRBJ2-7, with 12 bases fitting TRBD2. Trimming removed 8 bases from V and 4 bases from J; junction bases left unmatched: 9. The length of the CDR3 is 15 residues. In germline, CDR1 is MNHEY, CDR2 SVGAGI.

The sample holds many counts of this clonotype. This chain joins TRBV19 and TRBJ2-5; 8 bases agree with TRBD1. The CDR3 has 13 amino acids. The J segment lost 5 bases and the V segment lost 9 bases, leaving 8 bases of the junction unmatched. From germline, CDR1 is LNHDA and CDR2 SQIVND (reference sequence). The DNA for the CDR3 is TGTGCCAGCGGCCAGGGGGCTACGGAGACCCAGTACTTC. Protein product: CASGQGATETQYF.

In this sample, this clonotype turned up many times. The rearrangement uses TRBV20-1 and TRBJ1-5; tentatively, D is TRBD1 (6 bases). This CDR3 has 14 amino acids. The germline V gene has CDR1 DFQATT and CDR2 SNEGSKA (reference sequence). Between the trimmed V and J ends, which lost 1 base and 5 bases, there was a span of 12 bases. The CDR3 is CSARGQGLHQPQHF. The CDR3 DNA follows: TGCAGTGCTAGAGGGCAGGGGCTCCATCAGCCCCAGCATTTT.

In this sample, this clonotype turned up many times. This chain links TRBV2 with TRBJ1-4; D might be TRBD1 (6 bases). Deletions cut 7 bases from V and 1 base from J, with 7 bases between. This CDR3 spans 13 amino acids. CDR1 is SNHLY, CDR2 FYNNEI, per germline. CDR3 sequence: CASIRGTNEKLFF. CDR3 DNA sequence: TGTGCCAGCATCAGGGGAACTAATGAAAAACTGTTTTTT.

This clonotype was seen at least ten times. V and J are TRBV18 and TRBJ2-3; no clear D. This CDR3 is 13 amino acids long. The V end was cut by 4 bases, the J end by 2 bases, with 7 bases between. Germline V CDR1 and CDR2: KGHSH, LQKENI. The CDR3 here is CASSQTYTDTQYF. The CDR3 DNA is TGTGCCAGCTCACAAACCTACACAGATACGCAGTATTTT.

CDR3 protein: CASSDWTTYNEQFF. Written as DNA, the CDR3 is TGTGCCAGCTCAGATTGGACCACCTACAATGAGCAGTTCTTC. The chain uses TRBV18 and TRBJ2-1; no clear D gene. Germline V CDR1 and CDR2: KGHSH, LQKENI. Trimming stripped 5 bases from V and 2 bases from J, with 10 bases between. The CDR3 runs 14 residues.

In regard to this clonotype: A single base separates this from a much larger clone, so it may be a read error. The J gene is TRBJ2-3, the V gene TRBV4-1; TRBD2 is a possible D gene (5 bases). V was pared by 4 bases and J by 7 bases, with 15 bases between. The CDR3 spans 14 residues. CDR1 and CDR2 (germline): MGHRA, YSYEKL. CDR3 sequence reads: CASSRSRENYTQYF. CDR3 DNA sequence: TGCGCCAGCAGCCGTTCCCGGGAAAACTATACGCAGTATTTT.

This clonotype was detected ten times or more. The V gene is TRBV6-2 or TRBV6-3, the J gene TRBJ2-1; TRBD2 agrees at 14 bases. Germline lookup yields CDR1 MNHEY and CDR2 SVGEGT. The CDR3 is 15 residues long. Losses at the gene ends were 6 bases for V and 8 bases for J; bases not matched to a gene: 6. The CDR3 reads CASSPGTSGSDEQFF. Written as DNA, the CDR3 is TGTGCCAGCAGCCCTGGGACTAGCGGGAGCGATGAGCAGTTCTTC.

This clonotype was recorded at least ten times. The V call is TRBV10-3, the J call TRBJ1-1, with unresolved D. V was trimmed by 7 bases and J by 0 bases, leaving 12 bases between them. Germline CDR1 is ENHRY and CDR2 is SYGVKD. The CDR3 runs to 14 residues. The CDR3: CAIMRDGVNTEAFF. For the CDR3, the DNA is TGTGCCATCATGCGGGATGGGGTGAACACTGAAGCTTTCTTT.

This clonotype was seen repeatedly, ten times or more. The chain has TRBV27 and TRBJ2-2; D perhaps matches TRBD1 (6 bases). The CDR3 has 15 residues. CDR1 is MNHEY, CDR2 SMNVEV, per germline (reference sequence). V was trimmed by 6 bases and J by 0 bases, leaving 11 bases between them. The chain's CDR3 is CASRRTAANTGELFF. Written as DNA, the CDR3 is TGTGCCAGCAGACGGACAGCCGCGAACACCGGGGAGCTGTTTTTT.

This clonotype was detected many times. This rearrangement joins TRBV20-1 to TRBJ2-1, with 9 bases identical to TRBD2. Germline loops: CDR1 DFQATT, CDR2 SNEGSKA (reference sequence). CDR3 length equals 15 residues. Trimming removed 0 bases from V and 7 bases from J; junction bases left unmatched: 7. CDR3 loop: CSAREMAGGLNEQFF. The CDR3 nucleotides read TGCAGTGCTAGAGAGATGGCGGGGGGGTTAAATGAGCAGTTCTTC.

This clonotype was picked up many times. The J gene is TRBJ2-7, the V gene TRBV5-1, with 9 nucleotides matching TRBD1. This CDR3 comprises 16 residues. The ends lost 4 bases at V and 2 bases at J; junction bases unmatched: 10. Germline-derived CDR1 and CDR2 are SGHRS and YFSETQ. The CDR3 nucleotides are TGCGCCAGCAGCCTTGCTTCCGGGACAGGGACCTACGAGCAGTACTTC. Protein product: CASSLASGTGTYEQYF. Full variable domain (rest looked up from reference TRBV5-1 and TRBJ2-7): KAGVTQTPRYLIKTRGQQVTLSCSPISGHRSVSWYQQTPGQGLQFLFEYFSETQRNKGNFPGRFSGRQFSNSRSEMNVSTLELGDSALYLCASSLASGTGTYEQYFGPGTRLTVT.